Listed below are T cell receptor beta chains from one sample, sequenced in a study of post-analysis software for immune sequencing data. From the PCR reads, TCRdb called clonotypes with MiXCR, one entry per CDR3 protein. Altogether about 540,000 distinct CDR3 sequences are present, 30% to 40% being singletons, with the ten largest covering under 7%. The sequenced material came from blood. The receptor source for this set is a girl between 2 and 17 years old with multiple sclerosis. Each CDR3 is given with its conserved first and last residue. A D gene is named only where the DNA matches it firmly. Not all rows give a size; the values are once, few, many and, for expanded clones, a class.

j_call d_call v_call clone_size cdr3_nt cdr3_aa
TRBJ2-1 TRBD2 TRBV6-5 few TGTGCCAGCAGAAGTACTAGCGGCGCCTCCTACAATGAGCAGTTCTTC CASRSTSGASYNEQFF
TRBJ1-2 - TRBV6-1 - TGTGCCAGCAGTGAAACAGGCGACTATGGCTACACTTTC CASSETGDYGYTF
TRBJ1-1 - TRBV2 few TGTGCCAGCAGCCTGGACAGCCTTCTTGAAGCTTTCTTT CASSLDSLLEAFF
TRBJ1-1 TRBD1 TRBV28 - TGTGCCAGCAGCAGGGGGACAGTAAACACTGAAGCTTTCTTT CASSRGTVNTEAFF
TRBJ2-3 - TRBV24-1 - TGTGCCACCAGTAGAAAGGATAGCACAGATACGCAGTATTTT CATSRKDSTDTQYF
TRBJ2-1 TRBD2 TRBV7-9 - TGTGCCAGCTCGTTAGCGGGGGGCAGTGGGGATGAGCAGTTCTTC CASSLAGGSGDEQFF
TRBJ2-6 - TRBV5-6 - TGTGCCAGCAGCTTGAATAGGGGGACTGGGGCCAACGTCCTGACTTTC CASSLNRGTGANVLTF
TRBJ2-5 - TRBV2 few TGTGCCAGCAGGGACACTCAAGAGACCCAGTACTTC CASRDTQETQYF
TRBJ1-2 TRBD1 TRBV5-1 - TGCGCCAGCTCCTCCCGGGACAGGGGGCGAGCAGGCTACACCTTC CASSSRDRGRAGYTF
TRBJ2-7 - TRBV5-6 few TGTGCCAGCAGCTCAGACAGGTTTTTCTACGAGCAGTACTTC CASSSDRFFYEQYF
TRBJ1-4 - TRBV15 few TGTGCCACCAGCATACCGGGACAAGGTTATGAAAAACTGTTTTTT CATSIPGQGYEKLFF
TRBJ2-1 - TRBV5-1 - TGCGCCAGCAGCTTGGACCCGGGCACGACGCTTGAGCAGTTCTTC CASSLDPGTTLEQFF
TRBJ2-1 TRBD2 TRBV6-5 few TGTGCCAGCAGTTACTATAGCGGGTATGAGCAGTTCTTC CASSYYSGYEQFF
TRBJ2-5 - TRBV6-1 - TGTGCCAGCAGTGTTTTTATCGTAACCAATGAGCAGTACTTC CASSVFIVTNEQYF
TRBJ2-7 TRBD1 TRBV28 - TGTGCCAGCCCAATAGGACAGGGAAGGTACAACGAGCAGTACTTC CASPIGQGRYNEQYF
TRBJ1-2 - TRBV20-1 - TGCAGTGCTGCTTCGCTAGCTAACTATGGCTACACCTTC CSAASLANYGYTF
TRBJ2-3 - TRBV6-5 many TGTGCCAGCAGAGACGGGCCCACAGATACGCAGTATTTT CASRDGPTDTQYF
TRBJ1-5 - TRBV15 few TGTGCCACCAGCCTAGGGGGGGGTAGCAATCAGCCCCAGCATTTT CATSLGGGSNQPQHF
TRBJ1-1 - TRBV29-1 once TGCAGCGTTGAAGTTAGGGCGGGGAACACTGAAGCTTTCTTT CSVEVRAGNTEAFF
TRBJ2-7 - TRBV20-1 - TGCAGTGCCCCCGTGGGGGGGGCACCTCCAATCTACGAGCAGTACTTC CSAPVGGAPPIYEQYF
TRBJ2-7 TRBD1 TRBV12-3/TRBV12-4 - TGTGTCAGCAGTTTTAACCCGGGACAGGGGTTGGAGCAGTACTTC CVSSFNPGQGLEQYF
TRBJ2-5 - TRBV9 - TGTGCCAGCAGCGTAGTTAGTAACCAAGAGACCCAGTACTTC CASSVVSNQETQYF
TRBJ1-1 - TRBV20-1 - TGCAGTGCCCTGAGCCCCCCGGCAGCTTTCTTT CSALSPPAAFF
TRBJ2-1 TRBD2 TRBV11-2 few TGTGCCAGCAGCTTAGATCCAGGACTAGCGGGGGGTAATGAGCAGTTCTTC CASSLDPGLAGGNEQFF
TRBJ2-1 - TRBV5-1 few TGCGCCAGCAGCTATAGGGGGGCCTCCTACAATGAGCAGTTCTTC CASSYRGASYNEQFF
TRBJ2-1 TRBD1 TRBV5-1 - TGCGCCAGCAGCTCCCTGACAGGGACCCTAATAGACAATGAGCAGTTCTTC CASSSLTGTLIDNEQFF
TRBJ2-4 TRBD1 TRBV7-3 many TGTGCCAGCAGCCGGGACAGGGAACGCATTCAGTACTTC CASSRDRERIQYF
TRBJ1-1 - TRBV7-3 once TGTGCCAGCAGCCAGTGGGGGAACACTGAAGCTTTCTTT CASSQWGNTEAFF
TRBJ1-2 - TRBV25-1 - TGTGCCAGCAGGGTTGACGCGTTGGATGGCTACACCTTC CASRVDALDGYTF
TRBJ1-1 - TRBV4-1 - TGCGCCAGCAGCCAAGTCCCAACGGGAACTGAAGCTTTCTTT CASSQVPTGTEAFF
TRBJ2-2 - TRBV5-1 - TGCGCCAGCTTGACTATGAACACCGGGGAGCTGTTTTTT CASLTMNTGELFF
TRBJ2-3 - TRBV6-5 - TGTGCCAGCAGTTACTCGATTGAAGGGGGCACAGATACGCAGTATTTT CASSYSIEGGTDTQYF
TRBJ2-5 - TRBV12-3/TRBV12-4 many TGTGCCAGCAGCCTACAGGGGGGGCGGGAGACCCAGTACTTC CASSLQGGRETQYF
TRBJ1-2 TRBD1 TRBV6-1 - TGTGCCAGCGGATCCGGGACAGGGGCCTTAACCGACTATGGCTACACCTTC CASGSGTGALTDYGYTF
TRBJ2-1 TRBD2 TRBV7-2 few TGTGCCAGCAGCCCCCTGGGGGGGTTCAATGAGCAGTTCTTC CASSPLGGFNEQFF
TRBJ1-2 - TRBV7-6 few TGTGCCAGCAGCCTAAATACGGGAGCTAACTATGGCTACACCTTC CASSLNTGANYGYTF
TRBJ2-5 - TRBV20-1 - TGCAGTGCTAGAGATCCAACTAGGGGGGAGACCCAGTACTTC CSARDPTRGETQYF
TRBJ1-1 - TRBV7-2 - TGTGCCAGCAGCCCGGGGGGGAATTGGCCTGAAGCTTTCTTT CASSPGGNWPEAFF
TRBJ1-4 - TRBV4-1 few TGCGCCAGCAGCCAAGTGCCAGTTAGGGAAAAACTGTTTTTT CASSQVPVREKLFF
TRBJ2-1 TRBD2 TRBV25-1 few TGTGCCAGCAGCCCCACAGAGGCGGGGGGCCGAATCGATGAGCAGTTCTTC CASSPTEAGGRIDEQFF
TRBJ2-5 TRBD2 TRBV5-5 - TGTGCCAGCAGTTCTTTTTTAGCGGGGGGAGGGGAGACCCAGTACTTC CASSSFLAGGGETQYF
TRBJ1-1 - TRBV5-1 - TGCGCCAGCAGCTTACGGGCCCGGACCATGAACACTGAAGCTTTCTTT CASSLRARTMNTEAFF
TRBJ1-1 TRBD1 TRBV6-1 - TGTGCCAGCAGTGAAGAGGGACAGCTGAACACTGAAGCTTTCTTT CASSEEGQLNTEAFF
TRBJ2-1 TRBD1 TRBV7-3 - TGTGCCAGCAGACCCGGGACAGGGGGCGGGAATGAGCAGTTCTTC CASRPGTGGGNEQFF
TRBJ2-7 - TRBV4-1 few TGCGCCAGCAGCCCCAGCTCGGAGGGAAGTTACGAGCAGTACTTC CASSPSSEGSYEQYF
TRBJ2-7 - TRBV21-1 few TGTGCCAGCAGCAAAAAGTGGCAGGAAGCCTACGAGCAGTACTTC CASSKKWQEAYEQYF
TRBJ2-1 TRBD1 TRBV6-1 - TGTGCCAGCAGATCAACAGGGGTGAGGGAGCAGTTCTTC CASRSTGVREQFF
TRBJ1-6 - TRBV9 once TGTGCCAGCAGCGTATCCTGGGACTCCTATAATTCACCCCTCCACTTT CASSVSWDSYNSPLHF
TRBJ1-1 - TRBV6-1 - TGTGCCAGCAGTGAAGTGACGGCCCAGGCTGAAGCTTTCTTT CASSEVTAQAEAFF
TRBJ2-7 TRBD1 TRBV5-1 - TGCGCCAGCAGCTCCGGACAGGGGACGCTGGGGCACTACGAGCAGTACTTC CASSSGQGTLGHYEQYF
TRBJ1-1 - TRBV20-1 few TGCAGTGCTAGACTTAAACAGAACACTGAAGCTTTCTTT CSARLKQNTEAFF
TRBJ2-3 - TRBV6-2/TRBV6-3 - TGTGCCAGCAGTTTTGGGGTCCTCCCTCGGGATACGCAGTATTTT CASSFGVLPRDTQYF
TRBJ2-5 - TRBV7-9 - TGTGCCAGCAGCTTAGTAGAGGGGAGAGGTTACAATGAGCAGTACTTC CASSLVEGRGYNEQYF
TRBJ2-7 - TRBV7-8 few TGTGCCAGCAGCCCGACCTCCATTTACGAGCAGTACTTC CASSPTSIYEQYF
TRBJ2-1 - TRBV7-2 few TGTGCCAGCAGCTTAGACCAGCCGAGGGAGCAGTTCTTC CASSLDQPREQFF
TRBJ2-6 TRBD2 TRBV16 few TGTGCCAGCAGCCCTCGGGGGGCTGGGGCCAACGTCCTGACTTTC CASSPRGAGANVLTF
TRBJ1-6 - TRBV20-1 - TGCAGTGCTAGATCCGGACAGCTTCTGAATTCACCCCTCCACTTT CSARSGQLLNSPLHF